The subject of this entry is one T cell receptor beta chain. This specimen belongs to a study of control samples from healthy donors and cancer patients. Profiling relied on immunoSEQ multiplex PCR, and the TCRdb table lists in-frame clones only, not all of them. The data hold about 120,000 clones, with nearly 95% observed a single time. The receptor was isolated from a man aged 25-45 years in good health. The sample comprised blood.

The CDR3 region has the DNA TGTGCCAGCAGGGCCCGAGACTTTAGGGGCTACACCTTC. The encoded protein is CASRARDFRGYTF. The chain joins TRBV2 to TRBJ1-2, with unresolved D. V lost 6 bases and J lost 8, with 16 bases in between. The CDR3 is made up of 13 amino acids. Germline CDR1 SNHLY, CDR2 FYNNEI.